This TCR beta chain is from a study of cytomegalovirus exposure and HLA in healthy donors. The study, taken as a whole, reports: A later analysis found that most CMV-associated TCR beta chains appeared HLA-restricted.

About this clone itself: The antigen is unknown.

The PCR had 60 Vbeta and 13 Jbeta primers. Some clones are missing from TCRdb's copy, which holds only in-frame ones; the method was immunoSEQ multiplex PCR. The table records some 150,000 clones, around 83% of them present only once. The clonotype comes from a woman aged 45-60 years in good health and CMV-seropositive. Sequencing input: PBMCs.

CDR3 region: CASSLYRGDYGYTF. The CDR3 DNA reads TGTGCCAGCTCACTCTACAGGGGGGACTATGGCTACACCTTC. The chain links TRBV18 to TRBJ1-2, with 8 nucleotides matching TRBD1. Germline values: CDR1 KGHSH, CDR2 LQKENI. CDR3 length: 14 amino acids. The V and J ends lost 4 bases and 3 bases, in that order; junction bases with no gene match: 4.